This T cell receptor (beta chain) was identified in a study of T-cell reconstitution after alpha-beta-depleted transplantation in children. In its sample, this clonotype was seen a few times. What it binds is unknown. The study, taken as a whole, reports: The study reportedly traced alpha-beta T cells about two months after transplant to several hundred expanded graft clones. Where some patients showed high TCRbeta diversity at day 60, it came from recipient T cells and thymic progenitors that had survived. Diversity and T-cell counts at one year after transplant derived mostly from new T cells.

The authors prepared the TCRbeta library with unique molecular identifiers. Each CDR3 protein is one row after TCRdb ran MiXCR on the PCR reads. The sample has some 140,000 distinct CDR3 sequences; roughly 9.7% are singletons. Germline loops: CDR1 ENHRY, CDR2 SYGVKD. The CDR3 consists of 14 residues. The ends were cut back, 5 bases at V and 4 bases at J, with 15 bases in the middle. The sample consisted of PBMCs, mostly from graft donor cells, taken 180 days after TCRalphabeta/CD19-depleted stem cell transplant. V usage is TRBV10-3 and J usage is TRBJ2-7, with D perhaps TRBD1 (6 bases). This receptor was obtained from a girl under two years old who had a stem cell transplant for combined immunodeficiency, so the T cells may come from the graft donor. CDR3 amino acids: CAISTRDRMYEQYF. The CDR3 DNA is TGTGCCATCAGTACTCGCGACAGGATGTACGAGCAGTACTTC.